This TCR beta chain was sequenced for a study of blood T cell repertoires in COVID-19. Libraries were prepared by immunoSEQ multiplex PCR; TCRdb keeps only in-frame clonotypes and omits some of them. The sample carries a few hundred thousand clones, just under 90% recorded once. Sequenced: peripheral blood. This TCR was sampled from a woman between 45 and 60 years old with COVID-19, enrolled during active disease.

CDR3: CASSLLGTGYNNEQFF. The DNA of the CDR3 is TGTGCCAGCAGCTTGCTCGGGACAGGGTATAACAATGAGCAGTTCTTC. This chain uses TRBV5-4 with TRBJ2-1, with 9 bases fitting TRBD1. Germline V gives CDR1 SGHNT, CDR2 YYREEE (reference sequence). The CDR3 contains 16 residues. V gave up 1 base and J gave up 5 bases; unmatched junction bases: 7.